These 25 T cell receptor beta chains were all obtained from the same sample, sequenced in a study of immune characteristics of hereditary and idiopathic chronic pancreatitis. The pancreas tissue came from patients undergoing total pancreatectomy with islet autotransplantation. Only in-frame clones appear in the TCRdb table, and some are missing; sequencing was by immunoSEQ multiplex PCR. The repertoire holds about 2,000 clones, over 75% seen once, with roughly 15% in the top ten. The source material was pancreas tissue with idiopathic chronic pancreatitis. All receptors come from a human donor with chronic pancreatitis.

The chain recombines TRBV7-9 with TRBJ2-7; D might be TRBD2 (6 bases). V dropped 5 bases and J dropped 4 bases, with 6 bases sitting between them. Germline V gene sequence: CDR1 SEHNR, CDR2 FQNEAQ (reference sequence). This CDR3 spans 11 amino acids. CDR3 bases: TGTGCCAGCAGCCGGGAGTACGAGCAGTACTTC. Its translation is CASSREYEQYF.

This clone has a handful of counts. This chain links TRBV5-6 with TRBJ1-1, with a weak D call TRBD1 (6 bases). The ends were cut back, 1 base at V and 1 base at J, with 8 bases in the middle. The CDR3 extends over 14 amino acids. Looked up from germline, CDR1 is SGHDT and CDR2 is YYEEEE. CDR3 loop: CASSLWGQNTEAFF. The CDR3 bases are TGTGCCAGCAGCTTGTGGGGACAGAACACTGAAGCTTTCTTT.

V is TRBV6-5 and J is TRBJ1-2, with no clear D. Germline lookup yields CDR1 MNHEY and CDR2 SVGAGI. This CDR3 has 13 residues. V was pared by 6 bases and J by 8 bases, with 16 bases between. CDR3: CASRSGGRRGYTF. For the CDR3, the DNA is TGTGCCAGCAGATCGGGAGGTCGGCGCGGCTACACCTTC.

The CDR3 region is CASSPTGSSYEQYF. The CDR3 DNA reads TGTGCCAGCAGCCCCACAGGGAGCTCCTACGAGCAGTACTTC. The chain uses TRBV9 and TRBJ2-7; TRBD1 might be the D (6 bases). Germline assignment: CDR1 SGDLS and CDR2 YYNGEE. The CDR3 consists of 14 residues. V lost 4 bases, J lost 0 bases, and 11 bases lay in between. The whole variable domain, remainder taken from reference TRBV9 and TRBJ2-7, is DSGVTQTPKHLITATGQRVTLRCSPRSGDLSVYWYQQSLDQGLQFLIQYYNGEERAKGNILERFSAQQFPDLHSELNLSSLELGDSALYFCASSPTGSSYEQYFGPGTRLTVT.

The rearrangement joins TRBV6-2 or TRBV6-3 to TRBJ2-7, with a possible D match to TRBD2 (5 bases). Germline V lookup: CDR1 MNHEY, CDR2 SVGEGT. V shed 0 bases and J shed 5 bases, with 11 bases lying between them. The CDR3 extends over 14 amino acids. The CDR3 region has the DNA TGTGCCAGCAGTTACTCTCTGACCGGGGACGAGCAGTACTTC. Translated: CASSYSLTGDEQYF.

V gene TRBV21-1 combines with J gene TRBJ2-7; whether TRBD1, the table's D call, matches the DNA was not checked. TRBV21-1 is a pseudogene locus. This CDR3 is built from 15 residues. CDR3 nucleotides: TGTGCCAGCAGCAAAGTGGTCAGTTGTCACTACGAGCAGTACTTC. Translated, it gives CASSKVVSCHYEQYF.

V is TRBV28 and J is TRBJ1-4; the match to TRBD1 covers 11 bases. The CDR3 spans 20 residues. The V and J ends lost 1 base and 0 bases, in that order; junction bases with no gene match: 10. CDR1 and CDR2 from the germline V gene are MDHEN and SYDVKM. CDR3 sequence (DNA): TGTGCCAGCAGTTTATTTTACTCGGACAGGGGGCAAGCAACTAATGAAAAACTGTTTTTT. Protein: CASSLFYSDRGQATNEKLFF.

The V call is TRBV28, the J call TRBJ2-7; D possibly corresponds to TRBD1 (5 bases). V was pared by 2 bases and J by 0 bases, with 14 bases between. This CDR3 comprises 16 residues. CDR1 is MDHEN and CDR2 is SYDVKM in the germline V gene. The CDR3 here is CASSLEETEFSYEQYF. DNA for the CDR3: TGTGCCAGCAGTTTAGAAGAGACAGAATTCTCCTACGAGCAGTACTTC.

This clone was detected only once. The chain carries TRBV30 and TRBJ2-7, with a tentative D call TRBD2 (5 bases). The CDR3 is 14 amino acids. V was shortened by 0 bases and J by 0 bases, with 9 bases between the two germline ends. The germline V gene encodes CDR1 GTSNPN and CDR2 SVGIG (reference sequence). The CDR3 here is CAWSVLLASYEQYF. CDR3 bases: TGTGCCTGGAGTGTACTGCTAGCCTCCTACGAGCAGTACTTC.

This clone counts as large. The chain uses TRBV7-9 and TRBJ2-1, with D possibly TRBD2 on 6 matching bases. This CDR3 comprises 14 residues. V was clipped by 3 bases and J by 0 bases, with 6 bases between them. Germline V gives CDR1 SEHNR, CDR2 FQNEAQ (reference sequence). CDR3 region: CASSLGLSYNEQFF. The CDR3 DNA follows: TGTGCCAGCAGCTTGGGACTCTCCTACAATGAGCAGTTCTTC.

There are a few counts of this clone. The genes are TRBV10-3 and TRBJ2-1, with TRBD2 matching over 14 bases. The CDR3 totals 14 residues. Germline CDR1 reads ENHRY; CDR2 reads SYGVKD. J gave up 9 bases and V 8 bases, and 6 bases lay outside the gene matches. As DNA, the CDR3 is TGTGCCATCGCCGGGACTAGCGGGGGAGTTGAGCAGTTCTTC. Its translation: CAIAGTSGGVEQFF.

As concerns this clone: At one end, the junction sequence differs from germline, possibly due to a read error. This sequence joins TRBV12-5 and TRBJ1-1; D may be TRBD1 (5 bases). This CDR3 comprises 11 residues. CDR1 LGHNT and CDR2 FRNRAP come from the germline V gene. The CDR3 sequence is CASGLWGSFLF. Here the CDR3 DNA reads TGTGCTAGTGGTTTGTGGGGGAGTTTCCTCTTT.

The chain employs TRBV7-3 and TRBJ2-2; 9 bases are a match to TRBD2. The germline gives CDR1 SGHTA, CDR2 FQGTGA. This CDR3 region has 18 residues. V dropped 5 bases and J dropped 5; count of bases not matched to a gene: 15. CDR3 bases: TGTGCCAGCAGCCCAGGGGCTAGCGGGATTTGGAAGACCGGGGAGCTGTTTTTT. Translation: CASSPGASGIWKTGELFF.

The CDR3 DNA is TGCGCCAGCAGCCAAACACAGACCATGAACACTGAAGCTTTCTTT. Its protein is CASSQTQTMNTEAFF. The chain employs TRBV4-1 and TRBJ1-1; D is uncertain. V shed 2 bases and J shed 0 bases, with 10 bases lying between them. Germline values: CDR1 MGHRA, CDR2 YSYEKL. The CDR3 has 15 amino acids.

The chain links TRBV6-6 to TRBJ1-2; a weak D match, TRBD1 (5 bases). The germline CDR1 and CDR2 sequences are MNHNY and SVGAGI (reference sequence). Between the trimmed V and J ends, which lost 7 bases and 5 bases, there was a span of 11 bases. The CDR3 loop spans 12 amino acids. The CDR3, as DNA: TGTGCCAGCACCCTAGGGGAATATGGCTACACCTTC. This codes for CASTLGEYGYTF.

The genes are TRBV6-2 or TRBV6-3 and TRBJ2-5, with D possibly matching TRBD2 (5 bases). The V gene's germline CDR1 is MNHEY and CDR2 SVGEGT. The CDR3 contains 12 residues. Trimming stripped 4 bases from V and 10 bases from J, with 13 bases between. For the CDR3, the DNA is TGTGCCAGCAGTTTTCCTAGCTTGGACCAGTACTTC. Amino acids: CASSFPSLDQYF.

V is TRBV28 and J is TRBJ2-4, with 7 bases lining up with TRBD1. V gave up 4 bases and J gave up 12 bases; unmatched junction bases: 9. The CDR3 length is 13 residues. Germline V gene sequence: CDR1 MDHEN, CDR2 SYDVKM. Here the CDR3 DNA reads TGTGCCAGCAGTTCGGGCGACAGGGTGCGTCAGTACTTC. It specifies CASSSGDRVRQYF.

This chain connects TRBV9 to TRBJ2-1; D perhaps matches TRBD1 (5 bases). The CDR3 length is 14 residues. V lost 2 bases and J 0 bases, leaving 6 bases between the germline ends. The germline CDR1 and CDR2 sequences are SGDLS and YYNGEE. The CDR3: CASSVTDSYNEQFF. The CDR3 region has the DNA TGTGCCAGCAGCGTGACAGACTCCTACAATGAGCAGTTCTTC.

This clone is termed large. CDR3 bases: TGCGCCAGCAGCCAAGAACCCGCGGGGGCCCCTCGGGAGACCCAGTACTTC. As protein: CASSQEPAGAPRETQYF. The rearrangement links TRBV4-3 to TRBJ2-5; D may be TRBD2 (7 bases). This CDR3 region has 17 residues. Deletions cut 0 bases from V and 5 bases from J, with 19 bases between. Germline V CDR1 and CDR2: LGHNA, YSLEER.

This clone showed up just once. The CDR3 sequence is CASSLGDGGRLREKLFF. CDR3 DNA: TGTGCCAGCAGTTTGGGGGACGGAGGGCGGCTCCGGGAAAAACTGTTTTTT. This chain joins TRBV28 and TRBJ1-4; D perhaps matches TRBD1 (5 bases). CDR3 length equals 17 residues. V dropped 3 bases and J dropped 8 bases, with 22 bases sitting between them. Germline V gene sequence: CDR1 MDHEN, CDR2 SYDVKM.

This clone was detected a few times. J is TRBJ2-2 and V is TRBV30, with 9 bases matching TRBD2. Per the germline V gene, CDR1 is GTSNPN and CDR2 is SVGIG (reference sequence). V gave up 3 bases and J gave up 5 bases; unmatched junction bases: 7. The CDR3 contains 15 residues. The chain's CDR3 is CAWRFLAGETGELFF. CDR3 DNA: TGTGCCTGGAGGTTTTTAGCGGGAGAGACCGGGGAGCTGTTTTTT.

In this sample, this clone turned up a few times. This chain links TRBV19 with TRBJ2-7; D is unclear. The CDR3 length is 17 residues. V was pared by 6 bases and J by 2 bases, with 23 bases between. Germline values: CDR1 LNHDA, CDR2 SQIVND (reference sequence). The CDR3: CASSRTKRSHIPYEQYF. The CDR3 DNA is TGTGCCAGTAGCCGCACGAAGAGGAGCCATATACCCTACGAGCAGTACTTC. The variable domain in full, completed from reference TRBV19 and TRBJ2-7, reads DGGITQSPKYLFRKEGQNVTLSCEQNLNHDAMYWYRQDPGQGLRLIYYSQIVNDFQKGDIAEGYSVSREKKESFPLTVTSAQKNPTAFYLCASSRTKRSHIPYEQYFGPGTRLTVT.

This clone was detected a few times. This chain connects TRBV9 to TRBJ2-4; 9 bases match TRBD1. This CDR3 is 15 amino acids long. V lost 2 bases, J lost 4 bases, and 4 bases stayed unmatched. Germline CDR1 and CDR2: SGDLS and YYNGEE. The CDR3: CASSVDRGEKNIQYF. The CDR3 nucleotides read TGTGCCAGCAGCGTCGACAGGGGGGAGAAAAACATTCAGTACTTC.

The chain carries TRBV27 and TRBJ2-1, with 9 positions matching TRBD1. The CDR3 covers 16 residues. V was pared by 5 bases and J by 7 bases, with 12 bases of the junction left unmatched. Looked up from germline, CDR1 is MNHEY and CDR2 is SMNVEV (reference sequence). The DNA of the CDR3 is TGTGCCAGCAGTGCGACCGGGACAGGGTTGGTTAATGAGCAGTTCTTC. This codes for CASSATGTGLVNEQFF.

The V gene is TRBV7-9, the J gene TRBJ2-7; D uncertain. Germline V gene sequence: CDR1 SEHNR, CDR2 FQNEAQ (reference sequence). Between the trimmed V and J ends, which lost 4 bases and 6 bases, there was a span of 13 bases. The CDR3 totals 13 residues. The CDR3 here is CASSSTSLFEQYF. In DNA, the CDR3 is TGTGCCAGCAGCTCAACCAGTCTGTTCGAGCAGTACTTC.